These 29 T cell receptor beta chains share one sample of origin, sequenced in a study of radiation and T cells in renal cell carcinoma. Regarding time point: blood 2 weeks post-SBRT. Documented treatment: 15 Gy SBRT to primary tumor, nephrectomy 4 weeks later. Generated by immunoSEQ multiplex PCR, the TCRdb table keeps only in-frame clones and is missing some. The sample carries some 58,000 clones, roughly four fifths recorded once. Sample: blood, taken from a patient whose treatment included radiotherapy and nephrectomy. The receptors originated from a man aged 55 to 70 with renal cell carcinoma.

V and J are TRBV11-3 and TRBJ2-5; 11 positions match TRBD2. The ends lost 3 bases at V and 2 bases at J; junction bases unmatched: 5. Germline CDR1 is SGHNT and CDR2 is YENEEA. This CDR3 spans 16 amino acids. The CDR3 loop reads CASSLASGGLQETQYF. The CDR3 bases are TGTGCCAGCAGCTTGGCTAGCGGGGGGCTTCAAGAGACCCAGTACTTC.

The chain combines TRBV7-2 with TRBJ2-1, with D perhaps being TRBD1 or TRBD2 (5 bases each). Trimming cost V 6 bases and J 2 bases, with 11 bases left between them. The CDR3 runs to 14 residues. Germline V CDR1 and CDR2: SGHTA, FQGNSA. The CDR3 here is CASRGREPYNEQFF. CDR3 DNA: TGTGCCAGCAGGGGCAGGGAGCCCTACAATGAGCAGTTCTTC. The full variable domain, its missing parts supplied by reference TRBV7-2 and TRBJ2-1, is GAGVSQSPSNKVTEKGKDVELRCDPISGHTALYWYRQSLGQGLEFLIYFQGNSAPDKSGLPSDRFSAERTGGSVSTLTIQRTQQEDSAVYLCASRGREPYNEQFFGPGTRLTVL.

V is TRBV9 and J is TRBJ1-1; D is possibly TRBD1 (5 bases). The length of the CDR3 is 16 residues. Germline V lookup: CDR1 SGDLS, CDR2 YYNGEE. V was cut by 3 bases and J by 1 base, with 16 bases left in between. CDR3 amino acids: CASSGRDGEENTEAFF. CDR3 DNA sequence: TGTGCCAGCAGCGGCCGGGACGGAGAAGAGAACACTGAAGCTTTCTTT.

The chain employs TRBV5-4 and TRBJ1-2; TRBD1 might be the D (6 bases). V lost 0 bases, J lost 10 bases, and 19 bases lay in between. Germline V gene data show CDR1 as SGHNT and CDR2 as YYREEE (reference sequence). The CDR3 runs to 15 residues. In nucleotides, the CDR3 is TGTGCCAGCAGCTTGGGGGGGGGCCCCGGAAGTGACTACACCTTC. This gives the protein CASSLGGGPGSDYTF.

Concerning this clone: The same CDR3 also results from other DNA sequences found in this sample. The chain joins TRBV11-3 to TRBJ2-5; 8 nucleotides match TRBD2. Germline loops: CDR1 SGHNT, CDR2 YENEEA. The CDR3 runs to 13 residues. J lost 4 bases, V lost 7 bases, and 5 bases had no gene match. The CDR3 loop is CASKAGAGETQYF. The CDR3, as DNA: TGTGCCAGCAAAGCGGGAGCAGGAGAGACCCAGTACTTC.

This chain connects TRBV15 to TRBJ2-5; D unresolved. CDR1 LNHNV and CDR2 YYDKDF come from the germline V gene (reference sequence). V was trimmed by 1 base and J by 2 bases, leaving 8 bases between them. The CDR3 totals 14 residues. The CDR3 DNA reads as TGTGCCACCAGCAGAGCGGATGGACAAGAGACCCAGTACTTC. Its protein product is CATSRADGQETQYF.

The V and J genes are TRBV11-2 and TRBJ2-5; 9 bases are shared with TRBD2. J lost 5 bases, V lost 4 bases, and 8 bases had no gene match. Looked up from germline, CDR1 is SGHAT and CDR2 is FQNNGV. The CDR3 spans 15 residues. CDR3 protein: CASSSSPSGVETQYF. DNA for the CDR3: TGTGCCAGCAGCTCAAGTCCTAGCGGGGTTGAGACCCAGTACTTC. Full variable domain (missing parts from reference TRBV11-2 and TRBJ2-5): EAGVAQSPRYKIIEKRQSVAFWCNPISGHATLYWYQQILGQGPKLLIQFQNNGVVDDSQLPKDRFSAERLKGVDSTLKIQPAKLEDSAVYLCASSSSPSGVETQYFGPGTRLLVL.

This clone has only one observation. The genes are TRBV6-6 and TRBJ1-4; D is perhaps TRBD1 (6 bases). Germline CDR1 MNHNY, CDR2 SVGAGI (reference sequence). This CDR3 is 14 amino acids long. Trimming removed 7 bases from V and 11 bases from J, with 20 bases in between. The CDR3 coding sequence is TGTGCCAGCACCACCGGACAGCTTGGGTTCAAACTGTTTTTT. Its protein is CASTTGQLGFKLFF.

V usage is TRBV14 and J usage is TRBJ2-1; D uncertain. This CDR3 has 13 residues. V lost 5 bases, J lost 7 bases, and 12 bases lay in between. CDR1 and CDR2 (germline): SGHDN, FVKESK. CDR3 sequence: CASSKPMSNEQFF. The CDR3 DNA is TGTGCCAGCAGCAAACCTATGTCGAATGAGCAGTTCTTC.

V is TRBV9 and J is TRBJ2-3, with TRBD2 identical over 8 bases. Germline V gene data show CDR1 as SGDLS and CDR2 as YYNGEE. With 0 bases clipped from V and 0 bases from J, the junction kept 3 bases outside the gene matches. The CDR3 spans 16 residues. CDR3 amino acids: CASSVAGGPSTDTQYF. The CDR3 nucleotides are TGTGCCAGCAGCGTAGCGGGAGGGCCTAGCACAGATACGCAGTATTTT.

The J gene is TRBJ2-7, the V gene TRBV6-5, with a possible D match to TRBD1 (5 bases). V lost 6 bases and J lost 3, with 18 bases in between. Per the germline V gene, CDR1 is MNHEY and CDR2 is SVGAGI. This CDR3 contains 15 residues. CDR3 amino acids: CASRPTRARIYEQYV. The CDR3 DNA reads TGTGCCAGCAGACCGACCAGGGCGAGAATCTACGAGCAGTACGTC.

The rearrangement uses TRBV11-3 and TRBJ1-1; D ambiguous. This CDR3 comprises 14 residues. From germline, CDR1 is SGHNT and CDR2 YENEEA. V lost 5 bases and J lost 5, with 15 bases in between. CDR3 sequence: CASSLLGPGTEAFF. CDR3 DNA: TGTGCCAGCAGCCTCCTGGGCCCTGGAACTGAAGCTTTCTTT.

The genes are TRBV2 and TRBJ2-1, with 12 positions matching TRBD2. Looked up from germline, CDR1 is SNHLY and CDR2 is FYNNEI. The CDR3 is 15 amino acids. The V and J ends lost 6 bases and 7 bases, in that order; junction bases with no gene match: 7. Written as DNA, the CDR3 is TGTGCCAGCAGAGCGACTAGCGGGGGAGCGAATGAGCAGTTCTTC. It specifies CASRATSGGANEQFF.

A single count supports this clone. The chain links TRBV19 to TRBJ2-5; 10 positions match TRBD1. CDR1 and CDR2 from the germline V gene are LNHDA and SQIVND (reference sequence). This CDR3 region has 15 residues. V gave up 6 bases and J gave up 5 bases; unmatched junction bases: 9. CDR3 sequence (DNA): TGTGCCAGTAGCTTGGGGGACAGGGGATGGGAGACCCAGTACTTC. Its translation: CASSLGDRGWETQYF.

With regard to this clone: This sample also contains other DNA sequences that code for the same CDR3. This chain uses TRBV29-1 with TRBJ1-2; TRBD1 matches at 7 bases. Germline CDR1 and CDR2: SQVTM and ANQGSEA. The J segment lost 4 bases and the V segment lost 6 bases, leaving 8 bases of the junction unmatched. The CDR3 extends over 13 amino acids. CDR3 residues: CSVEAGGGYGYTF. In DNA form, the CDR3 reads TGCAGCGTCGAGGCAGGGGGGGGCTATGGCTACACCTTC.

Written as DNA, the CDR3 is TGTGCCACCAGCAGAGAGGGCCAGGGGTGGGGTGGCTACACCTTC. Protein: CATSREGQGWGGYTF. The chain recombines TRBV15 with TRBJ1-2; D is perhaps TRBD1 (6 bases). V was trimmed by 0 bases and J by 7 bases, leaving 15 bases between them. The CDR3 has 15 residues. Germline V lookup: CDR1 LNHNV, CDR2 YYDKDF (reference sequence).

This clone was detected only a few times. The chain carries TRBV27 and TRBJ2-4; 10 nucleotides match TRBD1. The ends lost 5 bases at V and 2 bases at J; junction bases unmatched: 6. This CDR3 has 16 amino acids. The germline V gene encodes CDR1 MNHEY and CDR2 SMNVEV (reference sequence). Here the CDR3 reads CASSLGQGKTKNIQYF. CDR3 bases: TGTGCCAGCAGTCTGGGACAGGGGAAAACCAAAAACATTCAGTACTTC.

The chain links TRBV7-6 to TRBJ2-3; D not certain. Deletions cut 5 bases from V and 6 bases from J, with 9 bases between. This CDR3 has 12 amino acids. Germline assignment: CDR1 SGHVS and CDR2 FNYEAQ. The CDR3 sequence is CASSGQKDTQYF. In nucleotides, the CDR3 is TGTGCCAGCAGCGGGCAAAAGGATACGCAGTATTTT.

This clone has only one observation. The chain couples TRBV10-3 to TRBJ1-2, with D maybe TRBD1 (6 bases). The germline V and J ends were trimmed by 10 bases and 0 bases, with 30 bases remaining between them. CDR1 is ENHRY and CDR2 is SYGVKD in the germline V gene. The CDR3 length is 19 residues. The CDR3 bases are TGTGCCACCATGACAGTAAAAAGCAGACCGGGACACCCTAACTATGGCTACACCTTC. This gives the protein CATMTVKSRPGHPNYGYTF.

V gene TRBV19 combines with J gene TRBJ1-1; possibly TRBD1 for D (5 bases). CDR1 and CDR2 from the germline V gene are LNHDA and SQIVND (reference sequence). This CDR3 is 14 amino acids long. Trimming took off 6 bases at V and 0 bases at J, with 11 bases between the two ends. CDR3 nucleotide sequence: TGTGCCAGTAGGCGGGGGGAAGTGAACACTGAAGCTTTCTTT. Protein sequence: CASRRGEVNTEAFF.

The CDR3 protein is CASSFPGIQETQYF. The CDR3 DNA is TGTGCCAGCAGCTTTCCAGGGATTCAAGAGACCCAGTACTTC. The chain recombines TRBV7-2 with TRBJ2-5, with D tentatively TRBD1 (5 bases). Germline V gene data show CDR1 as SGHTA and CDR2 as FQGNSA. The CDR3 sequence is 14 residues long. V was shortened by 3 bases and J by 2 bases, with 10 bases between the two germline ends.

V is TRBV28 and J is TRBJ1-5, with D hard to call. Germline CDR1 MDHEN, CDR2 SYDVKM. Trimming left V 8 bases short and J 0 bases short, with 11 bases between. This CDR3 has 14 amino acids. This CDR3 is CASRGFGSNQPQHF. CDR3 DNA sequence: TGTGCCAGCCGGGGTTTTGGTAGCAATCAGCCCCAGCATTTT.

The chain combines TRBV5-1 with TRBJ2-1, with 15 positions matching TRBD2. The CDR3 is 19 amino acids. From germline, CDR1 is SGHRS and CDR2 YFSETQ. V shed 2 bases and J 1 base; nucleotides not matched to a gene: 7. The CDR3 DNA sequence: TGCGCCAGCAGCTTAGGACTAGCGGGAGGGATCGAGTCCTACAATGAGCAGTTCTTC. This gives the protein CASSLGLAGGIESYNEQFF.

V and J are TRBV30 and TRBJ2-2, with 7 bases aligning to TRBD1. Germline V CDR1 and CDR2: GTSNPN, SVGIG (reference sequence). The CDR3 totals 14 residues. The junction had 3 bases not matched to a gene; V was cut back by 4 bases and J by 1 base. The CDR3 here is CAWIRTGNTGELFF. The CDR3 region has the DNA TGTGCCTGGATTAGGACAGGGAACACCGGGGAGCTGTTTTTT.

The genes are TRBV5-6 and TRBJ1-1; D gene ambiguous. CDR1 is SGHDT, CDR2 YYEEEE, per germline. V was shortened by 0 bases and J by 1 base, with 4 bases between the two germline ends. The CDR3 contains 13 residues. The CDR3: CASSLVRNTEAFF. The CDR3 DNA reads TGTGCCAGCAGCTTGGTGAGGAACACTGAAGCTTTCTTT.

The chain is built from TRBV7-6 and TRBJ1-3, with D perhaps TRBD1 (6 bases). Germline values: CDR1 SGHVS, CDR2 FNYEAQ. The CDR3 is 16 residues long. Trimming pared 1 base from V and 0 bases from J, leaving 10 bases between. CDR3 sequence (DNA): TGTGCCAGCAGCTTAGACGCAGGGGACTCTGGAAACACCATATATTTT. As protein: CASSLDAGDSGNTIYF.

The chain links TRBV2 to TRBJ2-6; D not resolved. Trimming took 5 bases from V and 6 from J, leaving 8 bases between them. Germline V gene lookup returns CDR1 SNHLY and CDR2 FYNNEI. This CDR3 has 13 amino acids. The CDR3 DNA follows: TGTGCCAGCAGTCCAACAGAGGCCAACGTCCTGACTTTC. It yields the protein CASSPTEANVLTF.

The chain's CDR3 is CASSTPLTSGKTDTQYF. The CDR3, as DNA: TGTGCCAGTAGTACCCCCTTGACTAGCGGGAAGACAGATACGCAGTATTTT. This chain uses TRBV19 with TRBJ2-3; 11 bases fit TRBD2. The CDR3 is made up of 17 amino acids. V trimming: 4 bases; J trimming: 3 bases; junction bases outside the gene matches: 9. Germline lookup yields CDR1 LNHDA and CDR2 SQIVND (reference sequence). Together with reference TRBV19 and TRBJ2-3, the CDR3 gives the full variable domain: DGGITQSPKYLFRKEGQNVTLSCEQNLNHDAMYWYRQDPGQGLRLIYYSQIVNDFQKGDIAEGYSVSREKKESFPLTVTSAQKNPTAFYLCASSTPLTSGKTDTQYFGPGTRLTVL.

The chain links TRBV7-6 to TRBJ2-1; 12 nucleotides agree with TRBD2. The V gene end was trimmed by 6 bases and the J gene end by 8 bases; junction bases not matched to a gene: 8. The CDR3 contains 15 residues. Germline loops: CDR1 SGHVS, CDR2 FNYEAQ. The CDR3 DNA sequence: TGTGCCAGCAGTTCACTAGCGGGAGGCTCTTATGAGCAGTTCTTC. It encodes CASSSLAGGSYEQFF.